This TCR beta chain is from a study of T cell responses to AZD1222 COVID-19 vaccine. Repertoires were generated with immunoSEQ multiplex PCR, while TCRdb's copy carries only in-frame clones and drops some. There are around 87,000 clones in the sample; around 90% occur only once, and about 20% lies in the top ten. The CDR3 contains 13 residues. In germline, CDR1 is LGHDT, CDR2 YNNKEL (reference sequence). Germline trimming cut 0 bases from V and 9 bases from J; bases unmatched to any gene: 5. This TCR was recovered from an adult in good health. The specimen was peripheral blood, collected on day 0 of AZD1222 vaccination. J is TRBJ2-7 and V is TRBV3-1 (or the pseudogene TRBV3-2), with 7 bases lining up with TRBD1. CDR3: CASSQDRTGWQYF. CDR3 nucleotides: TGTGCCAGCAGCCAAGATCGGACAGGATGGCAGTACTTC.